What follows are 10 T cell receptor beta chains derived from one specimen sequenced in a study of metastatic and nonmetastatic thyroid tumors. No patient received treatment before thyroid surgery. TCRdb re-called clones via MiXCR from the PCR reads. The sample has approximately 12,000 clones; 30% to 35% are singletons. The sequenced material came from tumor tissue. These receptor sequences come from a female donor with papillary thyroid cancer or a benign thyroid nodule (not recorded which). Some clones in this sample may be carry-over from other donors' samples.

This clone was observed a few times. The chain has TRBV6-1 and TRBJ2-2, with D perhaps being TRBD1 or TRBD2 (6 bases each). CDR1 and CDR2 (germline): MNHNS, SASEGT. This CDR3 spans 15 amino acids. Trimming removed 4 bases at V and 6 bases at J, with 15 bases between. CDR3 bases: TGTGCCAGCAGTGTGGGAGTGGGGGGCGCCGGGGAGCTGTTTTTT. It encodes CASSVGVGGAGELFF.

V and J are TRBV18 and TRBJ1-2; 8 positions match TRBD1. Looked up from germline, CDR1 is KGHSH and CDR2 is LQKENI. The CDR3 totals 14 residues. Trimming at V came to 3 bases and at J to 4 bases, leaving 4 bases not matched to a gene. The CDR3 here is CASSPTGVAYGYTF. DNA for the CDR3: TGTGCCAGCTCACCGACAGGGGTTGCCTATGGCTACACCTTC.

As DNA, the CDR3 is TGTGCCAGCAGCTGGACCATCCGGGCTGACTATGGCTACACCTTC. It codes for CASSWTIRADYGYTF. The chain couples TRBV7-8 to TRBJ1-2; D unclear. Germline assignment: CDR1 SGHVS and CDR2 FQNEAQ. The CDR3 loop spans 15 amino acids. V gave up 4 bases and J gave up 3 bases, with 15 bases separating them.

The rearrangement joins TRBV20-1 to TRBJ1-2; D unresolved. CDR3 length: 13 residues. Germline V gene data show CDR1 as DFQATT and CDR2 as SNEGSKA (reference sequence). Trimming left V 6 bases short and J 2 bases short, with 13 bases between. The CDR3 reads CSALYRVNYGYTF. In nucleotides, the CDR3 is TGCAGTGCCCTATATCGGGTCAACTATGGCTACACCTTC.

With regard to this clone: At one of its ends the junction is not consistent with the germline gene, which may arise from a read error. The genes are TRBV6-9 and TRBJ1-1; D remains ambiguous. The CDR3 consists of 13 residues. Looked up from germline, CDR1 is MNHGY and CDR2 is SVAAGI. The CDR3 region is CASRLLRSTEAFF. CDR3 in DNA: TGTGCCAGCAGATTATTAAGGAGCACTGAGGCTTTCTTT.

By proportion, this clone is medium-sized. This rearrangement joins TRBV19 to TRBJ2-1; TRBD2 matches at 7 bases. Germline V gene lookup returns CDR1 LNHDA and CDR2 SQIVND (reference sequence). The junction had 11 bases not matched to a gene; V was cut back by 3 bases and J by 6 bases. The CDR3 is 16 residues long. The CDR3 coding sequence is TGTGCCAGTAGTATCGGTAACCCGGGACTACTCAATGAGCAGTTCTTC. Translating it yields CASSIGNPGLLNEQFF. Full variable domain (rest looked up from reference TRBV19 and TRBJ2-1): DGGITQSPKYLFRKEGQNVTLSCEQNLNHDAMYWYRQDPGQGLRLIYYSQIVNDFQKGDIAEGYSVSREKKESFPLTVTSAQKNPTAFYLCASSIGNPGLLNEQFFGPGTRLTVL.

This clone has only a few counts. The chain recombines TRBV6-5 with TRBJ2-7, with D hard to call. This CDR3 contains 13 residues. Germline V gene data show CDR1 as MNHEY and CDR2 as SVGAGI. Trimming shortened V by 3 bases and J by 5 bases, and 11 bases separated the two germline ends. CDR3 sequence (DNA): TGTGCCAGCAGTTATACAAGAAGGGACGAGCAGTACTTC. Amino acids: CASSYTRRDEQYF.

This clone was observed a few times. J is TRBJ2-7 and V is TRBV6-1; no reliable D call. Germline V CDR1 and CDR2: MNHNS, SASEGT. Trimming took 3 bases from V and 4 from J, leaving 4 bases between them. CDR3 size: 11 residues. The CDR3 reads CASSEGYEQYV. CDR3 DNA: TGTGCCAGCAGTGAGGGGTACGAGCAGTACGTC.

The CDR3 is CASRGQASYGYTF. CDR3 in DNA: TGTGCCAGCAGGGGACAGGCCAGCTATGGCTACACCTTC. The V and J genes are TRBV6-1 and TRBJ1-2; 8 positions agree with TRBD1. This CDR3 is 13 amino acids long. Losses at the gene ends were 6 bases for V and 4 bases for J; bases not matched to a gene: 4. Germline assignment: CDR1 MNHNS and CDR2 SASEGT.

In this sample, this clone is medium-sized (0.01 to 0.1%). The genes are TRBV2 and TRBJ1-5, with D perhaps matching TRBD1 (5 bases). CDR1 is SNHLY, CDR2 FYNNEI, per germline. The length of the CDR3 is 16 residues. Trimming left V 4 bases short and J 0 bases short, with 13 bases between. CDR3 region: CASSVGTVNSNQPQHF. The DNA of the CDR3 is TGTGCCAGCAGTGTAGGGACGGTGAATAGCAATCAGCCCCAGCATTTT.